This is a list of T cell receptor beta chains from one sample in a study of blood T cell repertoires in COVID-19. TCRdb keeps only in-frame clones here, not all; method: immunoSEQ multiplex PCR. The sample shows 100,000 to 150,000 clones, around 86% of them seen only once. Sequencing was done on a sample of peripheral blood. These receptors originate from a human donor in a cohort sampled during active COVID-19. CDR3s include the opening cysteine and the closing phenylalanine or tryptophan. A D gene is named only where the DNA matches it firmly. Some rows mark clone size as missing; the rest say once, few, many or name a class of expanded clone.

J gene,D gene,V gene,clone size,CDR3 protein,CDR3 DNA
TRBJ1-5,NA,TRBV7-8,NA,CASSPYGYSNQPQHF,TGTGCCAGCAGCCCTTACGGGTATAGCAATCAGCCCCAGCATTTT
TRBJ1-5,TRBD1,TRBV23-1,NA,CASGPSGQGAVCNQPQHF,TGCGCCAGCGGACCGAGCGGACAGGGGGCTGTGTGCAATCAGCCCCAGCATTTT
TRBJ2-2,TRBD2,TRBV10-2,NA,CASKAGVNTGELFF,TGCGCCAGCAAGGCGGGGGTGAACACCGGGGAGCTGTTTTTT
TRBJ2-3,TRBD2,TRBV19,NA,CATARGSVADTQYF,TGTGCCACCGCTCGCGGGAGTGTTGCAGATACGCAGTATTTT
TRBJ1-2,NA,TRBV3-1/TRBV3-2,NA,CASSQAGYDGYTF,TGTGCCAGCAGCCAGGCAGGGTATGATGGCTACACCTTC
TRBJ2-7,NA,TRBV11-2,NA,CASRKGHENEQYF,TGTGCCAGCAGGAAGGGGCATGAAAACGAGCAGTACTTC
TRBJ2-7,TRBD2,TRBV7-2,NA,CASSHQREGYEQYF,TGTGCCAGCAGCCACCAGCGGGAGGGTTACGAGCAGTACTTC
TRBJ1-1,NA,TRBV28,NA,CASSIRQVGTEAFF,TGTGCCAGCAGTATCCGACAGGTCGGCACTGAAGCTTTCTTT
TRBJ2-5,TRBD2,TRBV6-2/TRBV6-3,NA,CASSYPPAGLADQETQYF,TGTGCCAGCAGTTACCCTCCCGCGGGACTAGCAGACCAAGAGACCCAGTACTTC
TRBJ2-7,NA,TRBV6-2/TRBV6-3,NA,CASSLNRGAQDEQYF,TGTGCCAGCAGCCTGAACCGGGGGGCGCAAGACGAGCAGTACTTC
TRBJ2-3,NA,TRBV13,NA,CASSLEGGSTDTQYF,TGTGCCAGCAGCTTAGAAGGCGGAAGCACAGATACGCAGTATTTT
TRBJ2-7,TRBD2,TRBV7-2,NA,CASSLEGRLAGANSYEQYF,TGTGCCAGCAGCTTAGAAGGTCGACTAGCGGGAGCGAACTCCTACGAGCAGTACTTC
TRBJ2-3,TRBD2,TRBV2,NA,CASSEARTSGSTDTQYF,TGTGCCAGCAGTGAAGCTAGGACTAGCGGTTCCACAGATACGCAGTATTTT
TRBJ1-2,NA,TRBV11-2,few,CASSLSLNYGYTF,TGTGCCAGCAGCTTATCGTTGAACTATGGCTACACCTTC
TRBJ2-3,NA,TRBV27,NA,CASSSNTDTQYF,TGTGCCAGCAGTTCCAACACAGATACGCAGTATTTT
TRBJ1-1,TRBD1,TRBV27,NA,CASSSLGRGVTEAFF,TGTGCCAGCAGTTCCCTGGGCAGGGGGGTCACTGAAGCTTTCTTT
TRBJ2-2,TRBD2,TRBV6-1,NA,CASSERYGLAGPNTGELFF,TGTGCCAGCAGTGAAAGGTACGGTCTAGCGGGGCCTAACACCGGGGAGCTGTTTTTT
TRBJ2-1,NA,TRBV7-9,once,CASSSRDLDGIQQFF,TGTGCCAGCAGCTCCCGGGACTTAGATGGAATACAGCAGTTCTTC
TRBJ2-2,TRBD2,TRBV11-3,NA,CASSFRTSVTGELFF,TGTGCCAGCAGCTTCCGGACTAGCGTCACCGGGGAGCTGTTTTTT
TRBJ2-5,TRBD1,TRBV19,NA,CASSRRGQIQETQYF,TGTGCCAGTAGCCGAAGGGGGCAGATCCAAGAGACCCAGTACTTC
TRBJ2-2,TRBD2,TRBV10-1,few,CASSWTSGRTNTGELFF,TGCGCCAGCAGCTGGACTAGCGGGAGGACGAACACCGGGGAGCTGTTTTTT
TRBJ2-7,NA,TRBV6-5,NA,CASSPRQREQYF,TGTGCCAGCAGCCCAAGACAGCGCGAGCAGTACTTC
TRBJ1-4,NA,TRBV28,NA,CASSQGQSSYEKLFF,TGTGCCAGCAGTCAGGGCCAAAGTTCATATGAAAAACTGTTTTTT
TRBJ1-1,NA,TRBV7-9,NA,CASSFLTGNTEAFF,TGTGCCAGCAGCTTCCTGACAGGCAACACTGAAGCTTTCTTT
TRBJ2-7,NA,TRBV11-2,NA,CASSSGAGGYEQYF,TGTGCCAGCAGCTCAGGGGCGGGTGGGTACGAGCAGTACTTC
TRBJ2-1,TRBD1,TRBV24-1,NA,CATSDSGQGFNEQFF,TGTGCCACCAGTGATTCGGGACAGGGTTTCAATGAGCAGTTCTTC
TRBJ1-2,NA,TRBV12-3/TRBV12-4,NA,CASSSAAYGYTF,TGTGCCAGCTCATCGGCGGCCTATGGCTACACCTTC
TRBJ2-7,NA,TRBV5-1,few,CASRWEDGPYEQYF,TGCGCCAGCAGGTGGGAGGACGGCCCCTACGAGCAGTACTTC
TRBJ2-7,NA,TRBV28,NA,CASSFPQGTYSYEQYF,TGTGCCAGCAGTTTCCCCCAGGGAACTTACTCCTACGAGCAGTACTTC
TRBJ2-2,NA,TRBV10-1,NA,CASSESALPGELFF,TGCGCCAGCAGTGAGTCAGCCCTCCCCGGGGAGCTGTTTTTT
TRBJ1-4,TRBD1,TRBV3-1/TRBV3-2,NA,CASSSYLDREEEKLFF,TGTGCCAGCAGCTCCTACCTGGACAGGGAGGAGGAAAAACTGTTTTTT
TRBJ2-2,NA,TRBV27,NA,CASSPPFGELFF,TGTGCCAGCAGCCCCCCTTTCGGGGAGCTGTTTTTT
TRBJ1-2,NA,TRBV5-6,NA,CASSLWGNRINYGYTF,TGTGCCAGCAGCTTGTGGGGTAACAGGATCAACTATGGCTACACCTTC
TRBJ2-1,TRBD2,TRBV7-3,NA,CASSPTSGSYNEQFF,TGTGCCAGCAGCCCTACTAGCGGGAGCTACAATGAGCAGTTCTTC
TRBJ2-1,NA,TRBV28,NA,CASSFFQGLGNEQFF,TGTGCCAGCAGTTTTTTTCAGGGGCTAGGGAATGAGCAGTTCTTC